The 19 T cell receptor beta chains listed next were all sequenced from one sample in a study of T cells after yellow fever vaccination. TCRdb ran MiXCR on the 5' RACE reads and lists one entry per CDR3 protein. The sample includes over 150,000 distinct CDR3 sequences, almost 7% of them seen just once. The sample here was CD4+ T cells sorted from PBMCs, taken less than 6 days after the first yellow fever vaccination. These receptors originate from a man in his late teens or twenties who received the YFV17D yellow fever vaccine.

In this sample, this clonotype turned up many times. The chain is built from TRBV6-2 or TRBV6-3 and TRBJ1-2, with D unclear. The CDR3 runs to 15 residues. Germline V gene data show CDR1 as MNHEY and CDR2 as SVGEGT. The V end lost 5 bases, the J end lost 0 bases, and 13 bases lay between the germline ends. CDR3 protein: CASSTLKTTNYGYTF. CDR3 in DNA: TGTGCCAGCAGTACCCTTAAGACGACTAACTATGGCTACACCTTC.

This clonotype was detected a few times. This chain joins TRBV12-3 or TRBV12-4 and TRBJ2-3; D not certain. This CDR3 comprises 14 residues. V was trimmed by 0 bases and J by 0 bases, leaving 4 bases between them. The CDR3 here is CASSLAQSTDTQYF. The DNA for the CDR3 is TGTGCCAGCAGTTTAGCGCAGAGCACAGATACGCAGTATTTT.

In this sample, this clonotype turned up many times. The chain combines TRBV5-1 with TRBJ1-4, with D maybe TRBD1 (5 bases). V was clipped by 4 bases and J by 3 bases, with 10 bases between them. The germline V gene encodes CDR1 SGHRS and CDR2 YFSETQ. The CDR3 contains 14 residues. This chain's CDR3 is CASSRTGANEKLFF. The CDR3 nucleotides read TGCGCCAGCAGCAGGACGGGGGCTAATGAAAAACTGTTTTTT.

In this sample, this clonotype turned up many times. The chain links TRBV4-3 to TRBJ1-1, with D perhaps TRBD1 (5 bases). This CDR3 has 16 residues. The V end lost 3 bases, the J end lost 1 base, and 15 bases lay between the germline ends. Germline V gene sequence: CDR1 LGHNA, CDR2 YSLEER. CDR3 in amino acids: CASSQDVGGANTEAFF. CDR3 DNA sequence: TGCGCCAGCAGCCAGGACGTGGGGGGAGCGAACACTGAAGCTTTCTTT.

Ten or more counts support this clonotype. This chain joins TRBV12-3 or TRBV12-4 and TRBJ1-5; D not certain. The CDR3 has 13 amino acids. V lost 3 bases and J lost 6, with 9 bases in between. The CDR3 region is CASSFGEIQPQHF. In DNA, the CDR3 is TGTGCCAGCAGTTTTGGGGAAATTCAGCCCCAGCATTTT.

Ten or more counts support this clonotype. The chain uses TRBV5-1 and TRBJ2-7, with TRBD1 identical over 7 bases. CDR1 and CDR2 (germline): SGHRS, YFSETQ. The V segment lost 7 bases and the J segment 0 bases; nucleotides outside the gene matches: 7. The CDR3 is 14 amino acids. CDR3 coding DNA: TGCGCCAGCCAAACGTCAGGGGGCTCCTACGAGCAGTACTTC. It encodes CASQTSGGSYEQYF.

This clonotype was observed a handful of times. The V gene is TRBV19, the J gene TRBJ2-3; D gene uncertain. The ends were cut back, 9 bases at V and 2 bases at J, with 15 bases in the middle. This CDR3 contains 14 residues. Germline loops: CDR1 LNHDA, CDR2 SQIVND (reference sequence). The CDR3 DNA reads TGTGCCAGCAAGCCCGGCACCCTCACAGATACGCAGTATTTT. Its protein is CASKPGTLTDTQYF. Supplemented by reference TRBV19 and TRBJ2-3, the full variable domain reads DGGITQSPKYLFRKEGQNVTLSCEQNLNHDAMYWYRQDPGQGLRLIYYSQIVNDFQKGDIAEGYSVSREKKESFPLTVTSAQKNPTAFYLCASKPGTLTDTQYFGPGTRLTVL.

This clonotype was seen at least ten times. V is TRBV7-2 and J is TRBJ2-3; the match to TRBD2 covers 11 bases. CDR1 SGHTA and CDR2 FQGNSA come from the germline V gene. Trimming cost V 5 bases and J 7 bases; bases outside gene matches: 8. This CDR3 comprises 15 residues. CDR3: CASSLVAGGPNTQYF. The CDR3 DNA sequence: TGTGCCAGCAGCCTTGTAGCGGGGGGGCCGAATACGCAGTATTTT.

The V gene is TRBV7-2, the J gene TRBJ2-7; D is possibly TRBD1 or TRBD2 (5 bases each). In germline, CDR1 is SGHTA, CDR2 FQGNSA. V lost 5 bases, J lost 2 bases, and 22 bases lay in between. The CDR3 has 17 residues. In DNA form, the CDR3 reads TGTGCCAGCAGCCTTAGCTCCGGGACCACTAACGCCTACGAGCAGTACGTC. It specifies CASSLSSGTTNAYEQYV.

V and J are TRBV7-2 and TRBJ1-3; D ambiguous. Per the germline V gene, CDR1 is SGHTA and CDR2 is FQGNSA. This CDR3 contains 14 residues. Between the trimmed V and J ends, which lost 1 base and 3 bases, there was a span of 7 bases. CDR3 sequence: CASSLGPGGNTIYF. The CDR3 DNA is TGTGCCAGCAGCTTAGGACCCGGTGGAAACACCATATATTTT.

This clonotype has a count of ten or more. The J gene is TRBJ1-1, the V gene TRBV7-9; perhaps TRBD1 as D (5 bases). This CDR3 has 16 residues. Germline CDR1 is SEHNR and CDR2 is FQNEAQ (reference sequence). V was trimmed by 4 bases and J by 0 bases, leaving 15 bases between them. CDR3 bases: TGTGCCAGCAGCTCCGAGCCGGGACGCATGAACACTGAAGCTTTCTTT. Translating it yields CASSSEPGRMNTEAFF. Based on the CDR3 plus reference TRBV7-9 and TRBJ1-1, the full variable domain is DTGVSQNPRHKITKRGQNVTFRCDPISEHNRLYWYRQTLGQGPEFLTYFQNEAQLEKSRLLSDRFSAERPKGSFSTLEIQRTEQGDSAMYLCASSSEPGRMNTEAFFGQGTRLTVV.

This clonotype was counted ten times or more. The chain carries TRBV18 and TRBJ2-5; D possibly corresponds to TRBD2 (5 bases). The CDR3 is 14 residues long. V was shortened by 6 bases and J by 1 base, with 12 bases between the two germline ends. The germline V gene has CDR1 KGHSH and CDR2 LQKENI. CDR3 bases: TGTGCCAGCTCCACTCCGGGGTCCCAAGAGACCCAGTACTTC. Translation: CASSTPGSQETQYF.

This clonotype was seen at least ten times. The chain links TRBV5-5 to TRBJ2-7; the D is unclear. The CDR3 spans 14 residues. Germline-derived CDR1 and CDR2 are SGHKS and YYEKEE (reference sequence). The V end was cut by 4 bases, the J end by 2 bases, with 13 bases between. In DNA, the CDR3 is TGTGCCAGCAGCCCCCGGACGGTTCCCTACGAGCAGTACTTC. Residues: CASSPRTVPYEQYF.

This clonotype was recorded at least ten times. V usage is TRBV14 and J usage is TRBJ1-2; D remains unclear. CDR1 SGHDN and CDR2 FVKESK come from the germline V gene. Trimming left V 0 bases short and J 8 bases short, with 13 bases between. The length of the CDR3 is 14 residues. CDR3: CASSQDLGEIGYTF. CDR3 bases: TGTGCCAGCAGCCAAGATCTTGGAGAAATCGGCTACACCTTC.

V gene TRBV7-6 combines with J gene TRBJ1-1; possible D gene TRBD1, 6 bases. V lost 6 bases and J lost 6, with 17 bases in between. The CDR3 length is 14 residues. Germline loops: CDR1 SGHVS, CDR2 FNYEAQ. The CDR3 DNA is TGTGCCAGCAGTTTAAGGACAGTGGTCCCTGAAGCTTTCTTT. Residues: CASSLRTVVPEAFF. Complete variable domain (other parts from reference TRBV7-6 and TRBJ1-1): GAGVSQSPRYKVTKRGQDVALRCDPISGHVSLYWYRQALGQGPEFLTYFNYEAQQDKSGLPNDRFSAERPEGSISTLTIQRTEQRDSAMYRCASSLRTVVPEAFFGQGTRLTVV.

This clonotype was observed at least ten times. This chain joins TRBV15 and TRBJ1-5; D is ambiguous. In germline, CDR1 is LNHNV, CDR2 YYDKDF (reference sequence). The CDR3 has 15 residues. The V gene lost 4 bases and the J gene lost 1 base, with 11 bases spanning the gap. In DNA form, the CDR3 reads TGTGCCACCAGCACGCGCCTCCGGAGCAATCAGCCCCAGCATTTT. Translation: CATSTRLRSNQPQHF.

In its sample, this clonotype was seen many times. The chain's CDR3 is CSARRDARGEQFF. The CDR3 DNA sequence: TGCAGTGCTAGAAGGGACGCCCGAGGGGAGCAGTTCTTC. The chain uses TRBV20-1 and TRBJ2-1, with D tentatively TRBD1 or TRBD2 (5 bases each). Germline V gene lookup returns CDR1 DFQATT and CDR2 SNEGSKA (reference sequence). Trimming removed 2 bases at V and 10 bases at J, with 15 bases between. This CDR3 has 13 residues.

Details on this clonotype: This CDR3 is missing its conserved last phenylalanine or tryptophan, likely due to a read error. This chain connects TRBV6-1 to TRBJ2-3; D remains unclear. V lost 4 bases to trimming and J lost 2 bases, with 13 bases between them. The CDR3 sequence is 15 residues long. CDR1 and CDR2 from the germline V gene are MNHNS and SASEGT. DNA for the CDR3: TGTGCCAGCAGTGGGCGAATCCCCACCACAGATACGCAGTATTCT. Its translation is CASSGRIPTTDTQYS.

The CDR3 DNA reads TGCGCCAGCAGCCAAGAGTCGGGACTAGCGGCCACAGATACGCAGTATTTT. Translated: CASSQESGLAATDTQYF. This chain connects TRBV4-3 to TRBJ2-3; 11 bases line up with TRBD2. V gave up 0 bases and J gave up 2 bases; unmatched junction bases: 4. CDR1 and CDR2 (germline): LGHNA, YSLEER. The CDR3 consists of 17 residues.